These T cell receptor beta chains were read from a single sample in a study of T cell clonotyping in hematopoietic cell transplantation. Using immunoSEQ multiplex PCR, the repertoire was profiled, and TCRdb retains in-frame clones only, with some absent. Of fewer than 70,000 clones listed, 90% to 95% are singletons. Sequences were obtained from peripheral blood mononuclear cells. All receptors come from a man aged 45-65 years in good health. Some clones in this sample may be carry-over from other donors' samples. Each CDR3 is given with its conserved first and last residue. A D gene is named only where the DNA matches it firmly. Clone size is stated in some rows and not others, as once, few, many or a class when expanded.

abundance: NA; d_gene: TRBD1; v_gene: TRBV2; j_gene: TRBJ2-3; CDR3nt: TGTGCCAGCAGGGACAGGGGAATGTTGGATACGCAGTATTTT; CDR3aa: CASRDRGMLDTQYF
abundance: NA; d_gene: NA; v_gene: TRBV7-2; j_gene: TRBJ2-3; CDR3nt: TGTGCCAGCAGAACGGTGGGGGGCCTGGAAGATACGCAGTATTTT; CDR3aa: CASRTVGGLEDTQYF
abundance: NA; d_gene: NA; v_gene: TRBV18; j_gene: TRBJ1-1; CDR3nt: TGTGCCAGCTCACAAACAGGGACTGAAGCTTTCTTT; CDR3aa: CASSQTGTEAFF
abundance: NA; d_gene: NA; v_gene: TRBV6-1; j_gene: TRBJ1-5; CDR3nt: TGTGCCACCCTAGAGGAGGAGCCCCAGCATTTT; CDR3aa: CATLEEEPQHF
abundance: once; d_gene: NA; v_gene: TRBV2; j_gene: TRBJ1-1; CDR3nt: TGTGCCAGCAGTGATTGGCGGTTGAACACTGAAGCTTTCTTT; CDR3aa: CASSDWRLNTEAFF
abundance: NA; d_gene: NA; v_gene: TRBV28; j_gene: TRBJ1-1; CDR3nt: TGTGCCGCCCAGGACACTGAAGCTTTCTTT; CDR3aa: CAAQDTEAFF
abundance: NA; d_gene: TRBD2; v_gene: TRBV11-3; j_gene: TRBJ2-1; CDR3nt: TGTGCCAGCAGCTTGAGAAGCGGGAGTCTGGATGAGCAGTTCTTC; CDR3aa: CASSLRSGSLDEQFF
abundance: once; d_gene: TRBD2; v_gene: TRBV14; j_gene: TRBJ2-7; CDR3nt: TGTGCCAGCAGCCAAGGAAGCGGGAGGAGTAGCGAGCAGTACTTC; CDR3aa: CASSQGSGRSSEQYF
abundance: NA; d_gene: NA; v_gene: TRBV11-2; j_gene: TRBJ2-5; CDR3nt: TGTGCCAGCAGCTTACGGCCTTCCGGTGGAGAGACCCAGTACTTC; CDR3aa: CASSLRPSGGETQYF
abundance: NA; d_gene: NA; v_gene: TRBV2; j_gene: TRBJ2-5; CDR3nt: TGTGCCAGCAGTGAAGCGCTAACGGTTTGGCACTTC; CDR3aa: CASSEALTVWHF
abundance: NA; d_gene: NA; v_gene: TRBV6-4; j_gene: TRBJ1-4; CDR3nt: TGTGCCAGCAGTCGTACTCCGGGATATAATGAAAAACTGTTTTTT; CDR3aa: CASSRTPGYNEKLFF
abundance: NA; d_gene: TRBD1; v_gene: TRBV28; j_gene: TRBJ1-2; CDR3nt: TGTGCCAGCAGTTTATCCCCGACAGGGGCGGTTTATGGCTACACCTTC; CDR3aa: CASSLSPTGAVYGYTF
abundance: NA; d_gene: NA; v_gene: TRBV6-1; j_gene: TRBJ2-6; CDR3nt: TGTGCCAGCAGGGAGGGGTCTGGGGCCAACGTCCTGACTTTC; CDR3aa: CASREGSGANVLTF
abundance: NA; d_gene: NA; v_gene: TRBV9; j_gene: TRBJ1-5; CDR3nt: TGTGCCAGCAGCTCTCGCGGGGGGGCCGGGCAGCCCCAGCATTTT; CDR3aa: CASSSRGGAGQPQHF
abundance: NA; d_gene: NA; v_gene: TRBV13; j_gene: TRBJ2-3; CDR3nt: TGTGCCAGCAGCCCCCCGGGCCTGCGGGGCACAGATACGCAGTATTTT; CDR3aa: CASSPPGLRGTDTQYF
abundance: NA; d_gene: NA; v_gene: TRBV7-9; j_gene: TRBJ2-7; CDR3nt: TGTGCCAGCAGCCCCCTCGGAGGGTCCTACGAGCAGTACTTC; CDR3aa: CASSPLGGSYEQYF
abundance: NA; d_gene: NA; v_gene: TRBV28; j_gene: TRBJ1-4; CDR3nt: TGTGCCAGCAGTTTACTGTCGTCAACTAATGAAAAACTGTTTTTT; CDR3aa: CASSLLSSTNEKLFF
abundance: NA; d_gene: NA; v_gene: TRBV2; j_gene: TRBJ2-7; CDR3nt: TGTGCCAGCAGTGTTGATGACAACGAGCAGTACTTC; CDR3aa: CASSVDDNEQYF
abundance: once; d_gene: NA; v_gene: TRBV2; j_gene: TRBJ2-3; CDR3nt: TGTGCCAGCAGTGAAACGGGGACCAGGGCAGATACGCAGTATTTT; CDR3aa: CASSETGTRADTQYF
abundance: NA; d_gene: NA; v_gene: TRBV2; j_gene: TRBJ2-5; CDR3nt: TGTGCCAGCAGTGCCGGGTTGCAAGAGACCCAGTACTTC; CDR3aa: CASSAGLQETQYF
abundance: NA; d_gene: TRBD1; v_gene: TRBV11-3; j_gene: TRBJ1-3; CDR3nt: TGTGCCAGCAGCTTCGGGACAGGCTCTGGAAACACCATATATTTT; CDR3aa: CASSFGTGSGNTIYF
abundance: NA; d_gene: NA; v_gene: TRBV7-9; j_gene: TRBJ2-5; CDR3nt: TGTGCCAGCAGCTTTATCGGGGCCGAGACCCAGTACTTC; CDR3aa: CASSFIGAETQYF
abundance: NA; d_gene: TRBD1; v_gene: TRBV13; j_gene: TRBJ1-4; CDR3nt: TGTGCCAGCAGCGAAGGACAGGGCCTTCCGGCAACTAATGAAAAACTGTTTTTT; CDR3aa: CASSEGQGLPATNEKLFF
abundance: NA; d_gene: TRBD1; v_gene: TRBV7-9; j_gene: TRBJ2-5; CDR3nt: TGTGCCAGCAGCTCCGGGACAGGGAAAGAGACCCAGTACTTC; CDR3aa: CASSSGTGKETQYF
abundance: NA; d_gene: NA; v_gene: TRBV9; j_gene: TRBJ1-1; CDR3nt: TGTGCCAGCAGCGGCCACTTGAGCACTGAAGCTTTCTTT; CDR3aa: CASSGHLSTEAFF
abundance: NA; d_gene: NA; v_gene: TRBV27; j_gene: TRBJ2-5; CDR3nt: TGTGCCAGCGGACTCGACAATTTCGGTATAGAGACCCAGTACTTC; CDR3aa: CASGLDNFGIETQYF
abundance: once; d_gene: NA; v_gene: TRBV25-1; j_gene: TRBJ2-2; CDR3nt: TGTGCCAGCAGACATGGAGGGGGCACCGGGGAGCTGTTTTTT; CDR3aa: CASRHGGGTGELFF
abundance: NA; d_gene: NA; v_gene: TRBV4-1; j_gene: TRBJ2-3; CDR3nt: TGCGCCAGCAGCCAAGTCGGGGGTAGGGGGGCCCAAGATACGCAGTATTTT; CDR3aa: CASSQVGGRGAQDTQYF
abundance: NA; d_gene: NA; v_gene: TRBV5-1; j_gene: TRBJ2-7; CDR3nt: TGCGCCAGCAGTCCGGGGGGCGCCTACGAGCAGTACTTC; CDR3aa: CASSPGGAYEQYF
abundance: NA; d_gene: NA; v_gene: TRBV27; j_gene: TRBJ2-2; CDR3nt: TGTGCCAGCAGTTCTCTCCGGGGCGGGGAGCTGTTTTTT; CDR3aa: CASSSLRGGELFF
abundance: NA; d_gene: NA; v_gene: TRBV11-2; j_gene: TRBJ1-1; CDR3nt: TGTGCCAGCAGCTTAACTAAGGGGGCTTTCTTT; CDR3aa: CASSLTKGAFF
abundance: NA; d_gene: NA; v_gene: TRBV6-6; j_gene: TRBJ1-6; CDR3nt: TGTGCCAGCAGTTACTTGCTAGGACAGAATTCACCCCTCCACTTT; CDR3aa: CASSYLLGQNSPLHF
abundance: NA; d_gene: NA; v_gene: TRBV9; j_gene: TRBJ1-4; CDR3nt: TGTGCCAGCAGCGGCCAGGGAAAGAATGAAAAACTGTTTTTT; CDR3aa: CASSGQGKNEKLFF
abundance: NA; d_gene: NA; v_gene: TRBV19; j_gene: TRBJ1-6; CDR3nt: TGTGCCAGTAGGATCTGGGTGCGGGCATATAATTCACCCCTCCACTTT; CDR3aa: CASRIWVRAYNSPLHF
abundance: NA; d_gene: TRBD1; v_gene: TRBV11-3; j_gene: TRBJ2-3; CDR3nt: TGTGCCAGCAGCTTGGGGACAGGACGCACAGATACGCAGTATTTT; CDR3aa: CASSLGTGRTDTQYF
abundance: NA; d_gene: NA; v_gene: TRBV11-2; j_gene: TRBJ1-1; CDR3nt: TGTGCCAGCAGCTTAGTTGGAGCTATTAACACTGAAGCTTTCTTT; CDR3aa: CASSLVGAINTEAFF
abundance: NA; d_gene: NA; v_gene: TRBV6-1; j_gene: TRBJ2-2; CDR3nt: TGTGCCAGCAGTGGGGGACACGGAATGCGAACCGGGGAGCTGTTTTTT; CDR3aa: CASSGGHGMRTGELFF
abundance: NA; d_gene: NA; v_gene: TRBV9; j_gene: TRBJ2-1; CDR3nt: TGTGCCAGCAGCCCCGCCGGGACCGAATACAATGAGCAGTTCTTC; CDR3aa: CASSPAGTEYNEQFF
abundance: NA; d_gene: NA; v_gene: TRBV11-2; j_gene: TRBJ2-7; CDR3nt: TGTGCCAGCAGCTCCCAGGGGGGGCCCGAGCAGTACTTC; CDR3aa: CASSSQGGPEQYF
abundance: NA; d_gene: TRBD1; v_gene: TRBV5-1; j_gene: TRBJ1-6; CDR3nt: TGCGCCAGCTCCCAGGACAGGGCGAATAATTCACCCCTCCACTTT; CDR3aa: CASSQDRANNSPLHF
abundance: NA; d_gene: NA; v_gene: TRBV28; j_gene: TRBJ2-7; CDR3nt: TGTGCCAGCAGTTTTAGAAACTACGAGCAGTACTTC; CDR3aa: CASSFRNYEQYF
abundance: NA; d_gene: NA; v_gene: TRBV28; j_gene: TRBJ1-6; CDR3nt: TGTGCCAGCAGTTTTTTAGGCCAGGACGGCCTCTATAATTCACCCCTCCACTTT; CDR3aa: CASSFLGQDGLYNSPLHF
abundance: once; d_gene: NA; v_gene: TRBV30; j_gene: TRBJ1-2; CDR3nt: TGTGCCTGGAGTGCCCGACAGCGATCAACGGACAGAGGCATGTATGGCTACACCTTC; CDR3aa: CAWSARQRSTDRGMYGYTF
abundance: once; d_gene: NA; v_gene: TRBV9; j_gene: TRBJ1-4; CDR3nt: TGTGCCAGCAGCCCCACAGTTGCAACTAATGAAAAACTGTTTTTT; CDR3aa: CASSPTVATNEKLFF
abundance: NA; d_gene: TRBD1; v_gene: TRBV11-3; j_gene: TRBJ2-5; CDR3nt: TGTGCCAGCAGCTCGTCGACAGGGGGCTGGGGAGAGACCCAGTACTTC; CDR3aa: CASSSSTGGWGETQYF
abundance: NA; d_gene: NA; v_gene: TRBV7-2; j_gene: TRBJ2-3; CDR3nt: TGTGCCAGCAGCTCAAGGTGGCTATTTCCTCATACGCAGTATTTT; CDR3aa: CASSSRWLFPHTQYF
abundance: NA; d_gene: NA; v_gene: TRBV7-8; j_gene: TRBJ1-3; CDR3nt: TGTGCCAGTCGAATGACAGCTTTGTCTGGAAACACCATATATTTT; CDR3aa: CASRMTALSGNTIYF
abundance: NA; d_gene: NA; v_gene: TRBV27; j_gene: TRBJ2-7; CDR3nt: TGTGCCAGCTCAGGGGACCCCTACGAGCAGTACTTC; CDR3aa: CASSGDPYEQYF
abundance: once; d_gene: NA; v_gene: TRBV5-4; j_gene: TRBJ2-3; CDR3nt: TGTGCCAGCTTTCCGGGACTTCGACCCCATGATACGCAGTATTTT; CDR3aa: CASFPGLRPHDTQYF
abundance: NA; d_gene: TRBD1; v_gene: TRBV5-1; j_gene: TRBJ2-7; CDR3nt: TGCGCCAGCAGAGTCTCCCAGGGGACAGTCAGCTCCTACGAGCAGTACTTC; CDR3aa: CASRVSQGTVSSYEQYF
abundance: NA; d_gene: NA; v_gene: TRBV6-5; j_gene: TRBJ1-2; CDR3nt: TGTGCCAGCGGCTCGAATCTCCCGATGCGGGATGGCTACACCTTC; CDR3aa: CASGSNLPMRDGYTF
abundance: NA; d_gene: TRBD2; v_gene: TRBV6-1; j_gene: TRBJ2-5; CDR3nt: TGTGCCAGCTCGGTTGGCGGGAGGGCATCAGAGACCCAGTACTTC; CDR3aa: CASSVGGRASETQYF
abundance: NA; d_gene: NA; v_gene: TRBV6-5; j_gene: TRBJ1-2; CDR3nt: TGTGCCAGCAGTTGGACCGAGAACTATGGCTACACCTTC; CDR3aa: CASSWTENYGYTF
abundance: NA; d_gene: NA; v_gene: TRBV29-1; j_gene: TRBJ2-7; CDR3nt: TGCAGCGTTGAAGTGGACTCCTACGAGCAGTACTTC; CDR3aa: CSVEVDSYEQYF
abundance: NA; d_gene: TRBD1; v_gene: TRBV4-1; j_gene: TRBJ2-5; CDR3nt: TGCGCCAGCAGCCAAGAGGGGACAGAGGAGACCCAGTACTTC; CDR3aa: CASSQEGTEETQYF